The present T cell receptor (beta chain) was sequenced within a study of long-term antiretroviral therapy in people with HIV. Whole-study results and caveats: In samples taken after ART, diversity increased but remained below transplant donor control levels.

As regards this clone: Antigen specificity is unknown.

The V end was cut by 1 base, the J end by 3 bases, with 7 bases between. The CDR3 is 13 amino acids. Germline assignment: CDR1 SGHTA and CDR2 FQGNSA. United States facilities provided treatment to all participants with HIV. The immunoSEQ assay was v3.0, run at survey level. Produced via immunoSEQ multiplex PCR; TCRdb's table is partial and in-frame only. The sample carries more than 11,000 clones, roughly 84% recorded once. The J gene is TRBJ2-7, the V gene TRBV7-2; unclear D gene. The sequence came from a man younger than 45 with HIV. The material was unsorted PBMCs, obtained 0.4 years after starting antiretroviral therapy. The CDR3 DNA reads TGTGCCAGCAGCTTAGGTCGCGACTACGAGCAGTACTTC. Translating gives CASSLGRDYEQYF.